Listed below are T cell receptor beta chains from one sample, sequenced in a study of CD8 T cells in ankylosing spondylitis. TCRdb reanalysed the 5' RACE reads using MiXCR and keeps one entry per CDR3 protein. This table has more than 150,000 distinct CDR3 sequences, 15% to 20% appearing once. Sequenced sample: blood, either unsorted or a sorted T cell fraction (not recorded which). The receptors were gathered from a male donor aged 5-30 years with ankylosing spondylitis or in good health (not recorded which). Both conserved end residues are part of each CDR3. The D gene is left open where the match is weak. Size is stated for part of the rows, as once, few or many counts, or as a class when the clone is expanded.

V	J	size	D	DNA	CDR3
TRBV29-1	TRBJ1-5	few	.	TGCAGCGTTGGCGGCCAGCATAGCAATCAGCCCCAGCATTTT	CSVGGQHSNQPQHF
TRBV5-5	TRBJ1-2	many	.	TGTGCCAGCAGCTACAGGACGGACTATGGCTACACCTTC	CASSYRTDYGYTF
TRBV12-3/TRBV12-4	TRBJ2-1	.	TRBD2	TGTGCCAGCAGTTCTAGCGGGAGGGCATACAATGAGCAGTTCTTC	CASSSSGRAYNEQFF
TRBV7-8	TRBJ2-6	many	.	TGTGCCAGCAGCTTAGGAGGGTTGGGGGCCAACGTCCTGACTTTC	CASSLGGLGANVLTF
TRBV20-1	TRBJ1-5	.	.	TGCAGTGCTAGTCGACAAAATCAGCCCCAGCATTTT	CSASRQNQPQHF
TRBV19	TRBJ2-1	.	.	TGTGCCAGTAGTGCCCGCCGGGAAGATTACAATGAGCAGTTCTTC	CASSARREDYNEQFF
TRBV7-2	TRBJ2-2	.	.	TGTGCCACCAAGGGGGTGACCGGGGAGCTGTTTTTT	CATKGVTGELFF
TRBV3-1	TRBJ2-1	many	TRBD1	TGTGCCAGCACCCGGGGAAGGACAGGGCTTAGCGATGAGCAGTTCTTC	CASTRGRTGLSDEQFF
TRBV6-6	TRBJ2-2	few	.	TGTGCCAGCAGTTACTCCAGAGTCCCTTACACCGGGGAGCTGTTTTTT	CASSYSRVPYTGELFF
TRBV5-6	TRBJ2-2	many	TRBD2	TGTGCCAGCAGCTCGCTAGCGGGAGAGCAAACCGGGGAGCTGTTTTTT	CASSSLAGEQTGELFF
TRBV12-3/TRBV12-4	TRBJ1-1	many	TRBD1	TGTGCCAGCAGTTCCGGACAGGGACAAACTGAAGCTTTCTTT	CASSSGQGQTEAFF
TRBV13	TRBJ2-2	.	.	TGTGCCAGCAGCTCGGACGGCGCCAGGAACGGGGAGCTGTTTTTT	CASSSDGARNGELFF
TRBV24-1	TRBJ2-1	many	TRBD1	TGTGCCACCAGTGGACCTTCAGGGGGAGCATCCTACAATGAGCAGTTCTTC	CATSGPSGGASYNEQFF
TRBV29-1	TRBJ2-5	many	.	TGCAGTTCACGAAGGGGCCCTCAAGAGACCCAGTACTTC	CSSRRGPQETQYF
TRBV12-3/TRBV12-4	TRBJ1-1	many	TRBD1	TGTGCCAGCAGATGGGACAGTTTGAACACTGAAGCTTTCTTT	CASRWDSLNTEAFF
TRBV12-3/TRBV12-4	TRBJ2-3	many	.	TGTGCCAGCAGTTTGCCGGGAGTGCAGTATTTT	CASSLPGVQYF
TRBV18	TRBJ2-1	.	.	TGTGCCAGCTCCTCCGAGGTTAATGAGCAGTTCTTC	CASSSEVNEQFF
TRBV5-1	TRBJ2-5	many	TRBD1	TGCGCCAGCGCCTTCGGGGACAGGGACCAAGAGACCCAGTACTTC	CASAFGDRDQETQYF